The clone carrying this T cell receptor beta chain showed up just a few times. Its antigen is still unknown. The data derive from a study of T cells in Graves' hyperthyroidism and ophthalmopathy. The overall study: Sampling of peripheral blood happened at initial diagnosis, prior to any treatment.

Regions amplified from RNA transcripts were the TCR beta CDR3 regions. In the first-round RT-PCR of the TCR CDR3, the HTBI primer set was used. TCRdb called the multiplex PCR reads again in MiXCR, with one record for every CDR3 protein. The sample carries approximately 510,000 distinct CDR3 sequences, under 25% recorded once. In making diagnoses, clinical symptoms, serum thyroxine and TRAb, thyroid ultrasound and orbital computed tomography were all used. The CDR3 covers 15 residues. Trimming took 6 bases from V and 0 from J, leaving 13 bases between them. Germline-derived CDR1 and CDR2 are MNHNS and SASEGT. Study-wide results and caveats: Ophthalmopathy and stable hyperthyroidism were told apart by a 13 V-J model.

This TCR came from a man aged 18 to 30 with Graves' hyperthyroidism. The sample taken for sequencing was blood. The V call is TRBV6-1, the J call TRBJ2-3; D is unresolved. CDR3 protein: CASSLKTASTDTQYF. In DNA form, the CDR3 reads TGTGCCAGCAGCCTTAAGACGGCTAGCACAGATACGCAGTATTTT.